This TCR beta chain derives from a study of blood T cell repertoires in COVID-19. Background on the study: Samples of COVID-19 (acute and convalescent) were obtained from the United States, Italy and Spain.

Resolution of symptoms, clearance, or two negative PCRs was present in recovered Cohort 3 donors. Trimming at V came to 4 bases and at J to 4 bases, leaving 11 bases not matched to a gene. Germline-derived CDR1 and CDR2 are MGHRA and YSYEKL. CDR3 length: 18 amino acids. The method was immunoSEQ multiplex PCR; TCRdb's version includes in-frame clones alone and lacks a portion of them. The sample carries 150,000 to 200,000 clones, more than 85% recorded once. Sequencing was done on a sample of PBMCs or T cells enriched from blood (not recorded which). The sequence was obtained from a woman aged 45-59 years who had recovered from COVID-19. The chain employs TRBV4-1 and TRBJ2-5, with 14 bases lining up with TRBD2. The CDR3 DNA reads as TGCGCCAGCAGCCTGACCCCGGGACTAGCGGGAGTGGGAGAGACCCAGTACTTC. This encodes CASSLTPGLAGVGETQYF.